The present T cell receptor beta chain was sequenced within a study of STAT5B mutations in CD4+ large granular lymphocyte leukemia. Clones were sequenced by immunoSEQ multiplex PCR, and TCRdb holds only the in-frame ones, with some missing. The table lists around 35,000 clones, approximately 67% of them singletons. This clonotype was obtained from a human donor in good health. Sequenced sample: CD4+ T cells from blood buffy coats.

The CDR3 sequence: CASSPGQGNYNEQFF. CDR3 DNA sequence: TGTGCCAGCAGCCCGGGACAGGGGAACTACAATGAGCAGTTCTTC. The J gene is TRBJ2-1, the V gene TRBV7-6; 10 bases map to TRBD1. The trim removed 5 bases at V and 3 bases at J, leaving 4 bases unmatched. The CDR3 length is 15 residues. The germline CDR1 and CDR2 sequences are SGHVS and FNYEAQ.